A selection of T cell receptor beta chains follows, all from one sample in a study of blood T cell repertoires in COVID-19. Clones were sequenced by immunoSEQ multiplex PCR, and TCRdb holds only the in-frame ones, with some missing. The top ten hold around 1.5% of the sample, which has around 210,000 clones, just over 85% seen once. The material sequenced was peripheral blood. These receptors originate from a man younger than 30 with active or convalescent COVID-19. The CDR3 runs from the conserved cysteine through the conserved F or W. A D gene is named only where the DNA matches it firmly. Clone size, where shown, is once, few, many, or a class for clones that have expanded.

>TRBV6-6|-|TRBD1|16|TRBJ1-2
TGTGCCAGCAGTCACAACCGACAGGGGGCGAACTATGGCTACACCTTC
CASSHNRQGANYGYTF
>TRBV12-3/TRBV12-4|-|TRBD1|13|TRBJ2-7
TGTGCCAGCAGTTCCGGGACAGGGAGGGAGCAGTACTTC
CASSSGTGREQYF
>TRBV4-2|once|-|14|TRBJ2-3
TGTGCCAGCAGCGCGCGGGGAAGCACAGATACGCAGTATTTT
CASSARGSTDTQYF
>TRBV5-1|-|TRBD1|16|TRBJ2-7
TGCGCCAGCAGCTTTGGGGTCGGGGACAGGTCGAGAGAGCAGTACTTC
CASSFGVGDRSREQYF
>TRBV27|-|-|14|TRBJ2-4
TGTGCCAGCAGTTTCCGGGGGACCGAAAACATTCAGTACTTC
CASSFRGTENIQYF
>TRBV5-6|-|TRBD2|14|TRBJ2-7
TGTGCCAGCAGCTACAGCGGGAGGCCCTACGAGCAGTACTTC
CASSYSGRPYEQYF
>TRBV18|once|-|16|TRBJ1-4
TGTGCCAGCTCACCCACGACAGGTCCGACTAATGAAAAACTGTTTTTT
CASSPTTGPTNEKLFF
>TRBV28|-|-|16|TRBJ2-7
TGTGCCAGTGGGGAAAGAGGGGGTATCAACTCCTACGAGCAGTACTTC
CASGERGGINSYEQYF
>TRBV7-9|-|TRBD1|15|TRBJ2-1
TGTGCCAGCAGCTACTTCCGGGACAGGGGCTATGAGCAGTTCTTC
CASSYFRDRGYEQFF
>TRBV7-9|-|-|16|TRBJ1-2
TGTGCCAGCAGCTTATTGCCGTTGAACAGGGAGTATGGCTACACCTTC
CASSLLPLNREYGYTF
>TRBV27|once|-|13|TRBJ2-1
TGTGCCAGCAGTTTATTCCCCAGGGATGAGCAGTTCTTC
CASSLFPRDEQFF
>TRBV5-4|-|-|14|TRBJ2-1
TGTGCCAGCAGCTTGGCACTATCGTACAATGAGCAGTTCTTC
CASSLALSYNEQFF
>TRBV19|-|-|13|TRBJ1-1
TGTGCCAGTAGTGCGGGAATCCGCACTGAAGCTTTCTTT
CASSAGIRTEAFF
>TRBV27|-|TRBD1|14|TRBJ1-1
TGTGCCAGCAGTTTAGGGGCAGGGGGCACTGAAGCTTTCTTT
CASSLGAGGTEAFF
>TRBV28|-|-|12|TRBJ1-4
TGTGCCAGCAGTGCGCCACCCGAAAAACTGTTTTTT
CASSAPPEKLFF
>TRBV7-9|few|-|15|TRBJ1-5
TGTGCCAGCAGCTTAAGCCCAGGTCCCAATCAGCCCCAGCATTTT
CASSLSPGPNQPQHF
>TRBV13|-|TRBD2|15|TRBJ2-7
TGTGCCAGCAGCTTGGGGCTAGCGGGGACCTACGAGCAGTACTTC
CASSLGLAGTYEQYF
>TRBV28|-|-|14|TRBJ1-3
TGTGCCAGCAGTTTGGGGAGCTCTGGAAACACCATATATTTT
CASSLGSSGNTIYF
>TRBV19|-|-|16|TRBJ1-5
TGTGCCAGTAGTATCGAACAGCCGCCGGGCAATCAGCCCCAGCATTTT
CASSIEQPPGNQPQHF
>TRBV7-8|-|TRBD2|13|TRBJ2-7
TGTGCCAGCAGCTTACGACGGGAGGCCCGCCGGGATTTC
CASSLRREARRDF
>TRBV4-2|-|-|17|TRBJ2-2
TGTGCCAGCAGCCAAGAATGGAACAGGGTCAGACCCGGGGAGCTGTTTTTT
CASSQEWNRVRPGELFF
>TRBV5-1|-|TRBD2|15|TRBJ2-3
TGCGCCAGCAGCTCACAGCGGGAGAGCACAGATACGCAGTATTTT
CASSSQRESTDTQYF
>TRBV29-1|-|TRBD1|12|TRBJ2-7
TGCAGCGCCGGGGGACAGGGCTACGAGCAGTACTTC
CSAGGQGYEQYF
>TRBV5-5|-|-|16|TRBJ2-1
TGTGCCAGCAGCTTGGAGTCAAGGACAGAATACAATGAGCAGTTCTTC
CASSLESRTEYNEQFF
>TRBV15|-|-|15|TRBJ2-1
TGTGCCACCACCGGGCGAGACTACTCCTACAATGAGCAGTTCTTC
CATTGRDYSYNEQFF
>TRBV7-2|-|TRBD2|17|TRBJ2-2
TGTGCCAGCAGCTTAGTTGGTCTAGCGGGAGTATCGGGGGAGCTGTTTTTT
CASSLVGLAGVSGELFF
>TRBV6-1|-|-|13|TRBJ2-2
TGTGCCAGCGGACTAGGGGGCACCGGGGAGCTGTTTTTT
CASGLGGTGELFF
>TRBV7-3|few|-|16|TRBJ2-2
TGTGCCAGCAGCTTAAACGGGGGGCAGGTCACCGGGGAGCTGTTTTTT
CASSLNGGQVTGELFF
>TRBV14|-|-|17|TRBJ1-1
TGTGCCAGCAGCCAAGATGAAGCAGGGGCCATGAACACTGAAGCTTTCTTT
CASSQDEAGAMNTEAFF
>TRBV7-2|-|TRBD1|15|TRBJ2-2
TGTGCCAGCAGCCGGGACAGATACAACACCGGGGAGCTGTTTTTT
CASSRDRYNTGELFF
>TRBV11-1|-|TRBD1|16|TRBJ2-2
TGTGCCAGCAGCGTGACAGGGAGTGGTGTCACCGGGGAGCTGTTTTTT
CASSVTGSGVTGELFF
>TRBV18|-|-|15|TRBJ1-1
TGTGCCAGCTCACCGCGGCAGACCATGAACACTGAAGCTTTCTTT
CASSPRQTMNTEAFF
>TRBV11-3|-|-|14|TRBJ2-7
TGTGCCAGCAGCCAATCAGGGGTCTCGGGGGAGCAGTACTTC
CASSQSGVSGEQYF
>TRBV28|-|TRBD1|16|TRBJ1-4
TGTGCCAGCAGTTTGGATAGACAGGGACCTAATGAAAAACTGTTTTTT
CASSLDRQGPNEKLFF
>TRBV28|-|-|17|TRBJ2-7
TGTGCCAGCAGTTTAGAGTATGGCGGACTGAGCTCCTACGAGCAGTACTTC
CASSLEYGGLSSYEQYF
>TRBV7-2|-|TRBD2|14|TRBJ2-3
TGTGCCAGCAGTCTCGGACTAGCGCCAGATACGCAGTATTTT
CASSLGLAPDTQYF
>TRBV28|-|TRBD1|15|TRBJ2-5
TGTGCCAGCAGTTTAATGACAGGGCTAGTGAAGACCCAGTACTTC
CASSLMTGLVKTQYF
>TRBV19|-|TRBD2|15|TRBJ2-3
TGTGCCAGTAGAAGCGGGAGGGCCGACGGAGATACGCAGTATTTT
CASRSGRADGDTQYF
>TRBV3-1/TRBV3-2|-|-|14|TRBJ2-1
TGTGCCAGCAGCCAAGCTACTACCGGAAATGAGCAGTTCTTC
CASSQATTGNEQFF
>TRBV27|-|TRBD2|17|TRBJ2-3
TGTGCCAGCAGGGTACGCGGGCTAGCGGCCAGCACAGATACGCAGTATTTT
CASRVRGLAASTDTQYF
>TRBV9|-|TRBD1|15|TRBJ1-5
TGTGCCAGCAGCGTCCGTGGGGCAGGGACAGAGCCCCAGCATTTT
CASSVRGAGTEPQHF
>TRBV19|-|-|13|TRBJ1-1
TGTGCCAGTAGTTTCGGGAGGGGGGCTGAAGCTTTCTTT
CASSFGRGAEAFF
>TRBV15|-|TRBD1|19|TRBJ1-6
TGTGCCACCAGCAACAGGGGGGGGATGACCTTTGGGACTAATTCACCCCTCCACTTT
CATSNRGGMTFGTNSPLHF
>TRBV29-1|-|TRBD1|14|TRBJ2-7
TGCAGCGTTTCTTACCAGGACAGGGGATTCGAGCAGTACTTC
CSVSYQDRGFEQYF
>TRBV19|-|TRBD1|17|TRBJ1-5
TGTGCCAGTAGTATCATGGGCCTGGGACAGGCCCGGGTGCCCCAGCATTTT
CASSIMGLGQARVPQHF
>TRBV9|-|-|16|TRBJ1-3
TGTGCCAGCAGCGAGAACACAATTAGCGCTGGAAACACCATATATTTT
CASSENTISAGNTIYF